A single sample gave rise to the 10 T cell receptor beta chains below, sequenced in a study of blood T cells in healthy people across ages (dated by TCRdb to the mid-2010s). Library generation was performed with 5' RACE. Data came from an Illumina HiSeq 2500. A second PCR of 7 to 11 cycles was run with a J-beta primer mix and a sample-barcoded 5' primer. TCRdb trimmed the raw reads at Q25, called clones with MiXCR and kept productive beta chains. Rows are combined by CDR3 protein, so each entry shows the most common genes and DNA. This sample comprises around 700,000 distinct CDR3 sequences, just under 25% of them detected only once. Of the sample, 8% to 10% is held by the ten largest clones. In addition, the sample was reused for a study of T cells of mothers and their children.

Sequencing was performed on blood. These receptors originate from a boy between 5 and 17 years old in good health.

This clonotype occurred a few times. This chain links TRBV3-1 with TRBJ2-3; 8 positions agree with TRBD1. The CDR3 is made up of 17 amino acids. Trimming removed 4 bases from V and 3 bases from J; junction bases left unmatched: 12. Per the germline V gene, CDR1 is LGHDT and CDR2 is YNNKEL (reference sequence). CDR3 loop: CASSPERRQGQTDTQYF. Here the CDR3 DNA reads TGTGCCAGCAGCCCTGAAAGGAGACAGGGGCAAACAGATACGCAGTATTTT.

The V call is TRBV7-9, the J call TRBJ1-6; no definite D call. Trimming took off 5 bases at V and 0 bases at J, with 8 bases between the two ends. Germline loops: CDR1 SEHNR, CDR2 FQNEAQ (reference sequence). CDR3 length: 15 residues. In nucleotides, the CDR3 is TGTGCCAGCAGCAAAGAGAGCTCCTATAATTCACCCCTCCACTTT. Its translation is CASSKESSYNSPLHF.

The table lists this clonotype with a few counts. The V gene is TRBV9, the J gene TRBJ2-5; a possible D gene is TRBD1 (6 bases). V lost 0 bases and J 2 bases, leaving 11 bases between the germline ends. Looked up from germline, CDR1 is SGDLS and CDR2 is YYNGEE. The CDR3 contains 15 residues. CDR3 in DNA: TGTGCCAGCAGCGTAGGGACAGTCAGACAAGAGACCCAGTACTTC. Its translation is CASSVGTVRQETQYF.

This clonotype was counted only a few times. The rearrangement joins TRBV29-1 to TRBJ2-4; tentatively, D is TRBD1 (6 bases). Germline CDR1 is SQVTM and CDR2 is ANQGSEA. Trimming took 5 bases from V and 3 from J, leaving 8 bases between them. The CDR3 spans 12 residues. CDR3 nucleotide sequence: TGCAGCGTTTGGACAGACAAAAACATTCAGTACTTC. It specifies CSVWTDKNIQYF.

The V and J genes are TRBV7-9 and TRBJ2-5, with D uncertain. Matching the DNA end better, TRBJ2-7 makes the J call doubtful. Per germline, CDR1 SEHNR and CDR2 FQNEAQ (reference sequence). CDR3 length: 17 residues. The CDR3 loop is CASRHPGPANRTYEQYF. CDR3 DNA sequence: TGTGCCAGCAGGCATCCCGGGCCAGCGAACCGAACTTACGAGCAGTACTTC.

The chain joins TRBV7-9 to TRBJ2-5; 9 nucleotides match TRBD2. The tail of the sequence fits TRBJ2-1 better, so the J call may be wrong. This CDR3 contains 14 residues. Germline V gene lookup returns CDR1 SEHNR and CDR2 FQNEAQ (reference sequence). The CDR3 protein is CASGYSGSSNEQFF. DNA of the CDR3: TGTGCCAGCGGATATAGCGGGAGCAGCAATGAGCAGTTCTTC.

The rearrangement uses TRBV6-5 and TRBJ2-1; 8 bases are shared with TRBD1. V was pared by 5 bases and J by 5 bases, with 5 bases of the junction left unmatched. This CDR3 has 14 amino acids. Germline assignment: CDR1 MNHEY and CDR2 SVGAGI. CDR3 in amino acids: CASSNDRGDNEQFF. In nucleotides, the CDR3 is TGTGCCAGCAGTAACGACAGGGGTGACAATGAGCAGTTCTTC.

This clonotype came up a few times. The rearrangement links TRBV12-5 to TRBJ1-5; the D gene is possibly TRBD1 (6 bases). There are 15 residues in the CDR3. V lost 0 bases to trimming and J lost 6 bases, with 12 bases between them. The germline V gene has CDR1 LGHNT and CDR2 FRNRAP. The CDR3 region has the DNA TGTGCTAGTGGTTTGGTACAGGGTCCGGCTCAGCCCCAGCATTTT. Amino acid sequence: CASGLVQGPAQPQHF.

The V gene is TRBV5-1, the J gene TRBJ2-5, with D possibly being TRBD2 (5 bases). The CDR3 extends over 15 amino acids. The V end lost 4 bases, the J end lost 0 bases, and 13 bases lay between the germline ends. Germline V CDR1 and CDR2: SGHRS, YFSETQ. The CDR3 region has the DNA TGCGCCAGCAGCCCTGATGAGGGTTACCAAGAGACCCAGTACTTC. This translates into CASSPDEGYQETQYF.

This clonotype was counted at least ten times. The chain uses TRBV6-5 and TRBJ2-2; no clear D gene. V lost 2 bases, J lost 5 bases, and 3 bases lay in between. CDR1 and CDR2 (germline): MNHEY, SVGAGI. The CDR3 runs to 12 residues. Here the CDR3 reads CASSYTTGELFF. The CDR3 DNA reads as TGTGCCAGCAGTTACACGACCGGGGAGCTGTTTTTT.